Presented here are 2 T cell receptor beta chains from one specimen sequenced in a study of response to subunit inactivated influenza vaccine. Each CDR3 protein gets one entry after TCRdb re-called the RT-PCR reads with MiXCR. The sample has roughly 630,000 distinct CDR3 sequences; around 13% are singletons. The sample here was PBMCs from blood, taken 14 to 15 days before vaccination. The receptors were gathered from a man aged 45-60 years who received an inactivated influenza vaccine.

This clonotype was seen a handful of times. This sequence joins TRBV20-1 and TRBJ1-2; 7 bases are shared with TRBD1. The CDR3 contains 14 residues. CDR1 DFQATT and CDR2 SNEGSKA come from the germline V gene (reference sequence). Losses at the gene ends were 6 bases for V and 0 bases for J; bases not matched to a gene: 7. The CDR3: CSAKGTETNYGYTF. Here the CDR3 DNA reads TGCAGTGCGAAAGGGACAGAAACTAACTATGGCTACACCTTC.

V is TRBV12-3 or TRBV12-4 and J is TRBJ1-4; D gene ambiguous. Trimming cost V 2 bases and J 7 bases, with 14 bases left between them. The CDR3 has 15 amino acids. CDR3 amino acids: CASSLRSFPGEKLFF. The CDR3 region has the DNA TGTGCCAGCAGTTTAAGGAGTTTCCCAGGTGAAAAACTGTTTTTT.